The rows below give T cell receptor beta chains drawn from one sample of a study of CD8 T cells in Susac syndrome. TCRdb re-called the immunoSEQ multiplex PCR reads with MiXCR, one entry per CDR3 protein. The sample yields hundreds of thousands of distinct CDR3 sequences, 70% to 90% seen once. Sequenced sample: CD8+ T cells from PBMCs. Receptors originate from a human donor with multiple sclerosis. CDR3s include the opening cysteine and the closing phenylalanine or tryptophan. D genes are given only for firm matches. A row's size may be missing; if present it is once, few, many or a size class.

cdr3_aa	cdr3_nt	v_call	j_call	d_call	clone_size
CASSQERTGYFNYGYTF	TGCGCCAGCAGCCAGGAGAGGACAGGGTATTTTAACTATGGCTACACCTTC	TRBV4-1	TRBJ1-2	TRBD1	few
CSARGDRAPGSCFF	-	TRBV20-1	TRBJ2-2	-	-
CASSVHGTSGSTDTQYF	TGTGCCAGCAGCGTACACGGGACTAGCGGGAGCACAGATACGCAGTATTTT	TRBV9	TRBJ2-3	TRBD2	-
CASSPHYAGFSYEQYF	TGTGCCAGCAGTCCTCATTATGCAGGTTTCTCCTACGAGCAGTACTTC	TRBV27	TRBJ2-7	-	few
CSARDRSGIVGIQYF	TGCAGTGCTAGAGATAGGAGCGGGATTGTTGGCATTCAGTACTTC	TRBV20-1	TRBJ2-4	TRBD2	-
CASSLDGLYEQYF	TGTGCCAGCAGCTTAGATGGCCTCTACGAGCAGTACTTC	TRBV7-6	TRBJ2-7	-	-
CASSQKLGGLGRQEQFF	TGTGCCAGCAGCCAAAAACTTGGGGGTTTGGGGCGCCAGGAGCAGTTCTTC	TRBV3-1	TRBJ2-1	-	-
CASSPFRDMNTEAFF	TGTGCCAGCAGCCCTTTCAGGGACATGAACACTGAAGCTTTCTTT	TRBV5-4	TRBJ1-1	-	-
CASSLPQGLAGEDEQYF	TGTGCCAGCAGCTTACCCCAAGGACTAGCGGGAGAGGACGAGCAGTACTTC	TRBV13	TRBJ2-7	TRBD2	-
CASSPSGPGELFF	TGTGCCAGCAGCCCCTCGGGGCCCGGGGAGCTGTTTTTT	TRBV7-9	TRBJ2-2	-	-
CASSSLVPLGGGNTDTQYF	TGTGCCAGCAGCTCATTAGTGCCCTTAGGGGGAGGTAACACAGATACGCAGTATTTT	TRBV7-9	TRBJ2-3	-	-
CSARAPEVQGIKAFF	TGCAGTGCTAGGGCCCCCGAAGTACAGGGGATTAAAGCTTTCTTT	TRBV20-1	TRBJ1-1	TRBD1	-
CASSFTGDGYGYTF	TGTGCCAGCAGCTTCACAGGGGATGGCTATGGCTACACCTTC	TRBV7-2	TRBJ1-2	TRBD1	once
CASSARDRDNYGYTF	TGTGCCAGCAGCGCCCGGGACAGGGACAACTATGGCTACACCTTC	TRBV13	TRBJ1-2	TRBD1	-
CASRLRLTGRNEQFF	TGTGCCAGCAGATTAAGACTTACGGGCCGGAATGAGCAGTTCTTC	TRBV28	TRBJ2-1	-	-
CASSLLMGGNTEAFF	TGTGCCAGCAGTTTACTGATGGGGGGGAACACTGAAGCTTTCTTT	TRBV27	TRBJ1-1	-	-
CASSQDNRGATEEQYF	TGCGCCAGCAGCCAAGATAACAGGGGGGCGACTGAAGAGCAGTACTTC	TRBV4-3	TRBJ2-7	TRBD1	once
CATSRGATNEKLFF	TGTGCCACCAGCAGGGGTGCAACTAATGAAAAACTGTTTTTT	TRBV15	TRBJ1-4	-	-
CASSLNGPMGYEQYF	TGTGCCAGCAGTTTAAATGGGCCGATGGGATACGAGCAGTACTTC	TRBV12-3/TRBV12-4	TRBJ2-7	-	-
CASSFFGGRTEAFF	TGTGCCAGCAGTTTTTTCGGGGGGCGCACTGAAGCTTTCTTT	TRBV28	TRBJ1-1	-	-
CAWSPGAGELFF	TGTGCCTGGAGCCCGGGAGCCGGGGAGCTGTTTTTT	TRBV30	TRBJ2-2	-	-
CASSDSQGSTDTQYF	TGTGCCAGCAGTGACTCGCAGGGGTCCACAGATACGCAGTATTTT	TRBV6-4	TRBJ2-3	-	-
CASSPPYRLNTEAFF	TGTGCCAGCAGCCCTCCCTATCGTTTGAACACTGAAGCTTTCTTT	TRBV6-2/TRBV6-3	TRBJ1-1	-	-
CASSEVTPGPEAFF	TGTGCCAGCAGTGAAGTGACGCCCGGTCCTGAAGCTTTCTTT	TRBV2	TRBJ1-1	-	-
CASRWGGGYEQYF	TGTGCCAGCAGGTGGGGCGGGGGCTACGAGCAGTACTTC	TRBV28	TRBJ2-7	TRBD2	-
CSARGDRRGGELFF	TGCAGTGCCAGGGGTGATAGGAGGGGCGGGGAGCTGTTTTTT	TRBV20-1	TRBJ2-2	-	-
CASSKGGTNTEAFF	TGTGCCAGTAGTAAGGGGGGCACCAACACTGAAGCTTTCTTT	TRBV19	TRBJ1-1	-	-
CASSEKIRSYEQYF	TGTGCCAGCAGTGAAAAGATCCGCTCCTACGAGCAGTACTTC	TRBV28	TRBJ2-7	-	-
CASMPGQGASYGYTF	TGTGCCAGCATGCCAGGACAGGGGGCAAGCTATGGCTACACCTTC	TRBV11-2	TRBJ1-2	TRBD1	-
CASSLGQVLRNTIYF	TGTGCCAGCAGCTTAGGGCAGGTGCTACGAAACACCATATATTTT	TRBV7-2	TRBJ1-3	-	-
CAWSVTGYYGYTF	TGTGCCTGGAGTGTGACCGGGTACTATGGCTACACCTTC	TRBV30	TRBJ1-2	-	-
CASLEEGGFF	TGCGCCAGCCTCGAAGAGGGGGGTTTTTTT	TRBV5-1	TRBJ1-4	-	-
CSVVSPFYTEAFF	TGCAGCGTTGTCTCTCCCTTCTACACTGAAGCTTTCTTT	TRBV29-1	TRBJ1-1	-	-
CASSLDRRLHEQYF	TGTGCCAGCAGCTTGGATAGACGGTTGCACGAGCAGTACTTC	TRBV13	TRBJ2-7	-	-
CASSYVDDYGYTF	TGTGCCAGCAGTTACGTGGATGACTATGGCTACACCTTC	TRBV6-5	TRBJ1-2	-	few
CASSQRREVSYNEQFF	TGTGCCAGCAGCCAACGGCGGGAGGTCTCCTACAATGAGCAGTTCTTC	TRBV3-1	TRBJ2-1	TRBD2	-
CAAVGGRVGEQYF	TGTGCCGCGGTAGGGGGCAGGGTCGGAGAGCAGTACTTC	TRBV28	TRBJ2-7	TRBD1	-
CASSPQWEVRGTDTQYF	TGTGCCAGCAGCCCCCAATGGGAGGTTCGAGGGACAGATACGCAGTATTTT	TRBV9	TRBJ2-3	-	-
CAWSVRSSAEAFF	TGTGCCTGGAGTGTACGAAGTTCCGCTGAAGCTTTCTTT	TRBV30	TRBJ1-1	-	-
CASSPYSDYEQYF	TGTGCCAGCAGCCCATACAGCGACTACGAGCAGTACTTC	TRBV13	TRBJ2-7	-	-
CASSFRSTDTQYF	TGTGCCAGCAGCTTTCGGAGCACAGATACGCAGTATTTT	TRBV11-2	TRBJ2-3	-	few
CASSPSPRGGAFEAFF	TGTGCCAGCAGCCCCTCCCCTCGAGGGGGGGCATTTGAAGCTTTCTTT	TRBV7-9	TRBJ1-1	-	-
CASTPSPRTGRTYEQYF	TGTGCCAGCACCCCGAGTCCCCGGACAGGGAGAACCTACGAGCAGTACTTC	TRBV6-1	TRBJ2-7	TRBD1	-
CASTQRPGAAEAFF	TGTGCCAGCACACAAAGGCCGGGGGCCGCTGAAGCTTTCTTT	TRBV27	TRBJ1-1	-	-
CASSQVGREWREDTQYF	TGTGCCAGCAGCCAAGTCGGGCGGGAGTGGAGAGAAGATACGCAGTATTTT	TRBV14	TRBJ2-3	TRBD2	-
CASSLASGIADTQYF	TGTGCCAGCAGCTTAGCTAGCGGGATCGCAGATACGCAGTATTTT	TRBV7-2	TRBJ2-3	TRBD2	-